The 14 T cell receptor beta chains below all came from one sample that was sequenced in a study of CD8 T cells in Susac syndrome. It was with random hexamers that roughly 0.45 to 1 ug RNA was reverse transcribed. MiXCR was run by TCRdb on the immunoSEQ multiplex PCR reads, yielding one entry per CDR3 protein. The data show fewer than 350,000 distinct CDR3 sequences, just over 90% seen once. Sequences were obtained from CD4+ T cells from PBMCs. The receptors originated from a human donor with multiple sclerosis.

V is TRBV24-1 and J is TRBJ2-1, with 13 bases matching TRBD2. CDR3 length: 16 amino acids. V lost 3 bases, J lost 5 bases, and 3 bases stayed unmatched. Germline assignment: CDR1 KGHDR and CDR2 SFDVKD. The CDR3 sequence: CATSDRTSGSHNEQFF. Here the CDR3 DNA reads TGTGCCACCAGTGATCGGACTAGCGGGAGTCACAATGAGCAGTTCTTC.

This chain uses TRBV12-3 or TRBV12-4 with TRBJ2-3, with D unclear. This CDR3 has 16 residues. Trimming pared 1 base from V and 6 bases from J, leaving 17 bases between. CDR3 sequence: CASSLGSAGGWDTQYF. The CDR3 nucleotides read TGTGCCAGCAGTTTAGGGTCGGCTGGTGGTTGGGATACGCAGTATTTT.

CDR3 sequence (DNA): TGCGCCAGCAGCTTGGGCAGCATAGGGAGCGGAGAAGCTTTCTTT. Protein sequence: CASSLGSIGSGEAFF. This rearrangement joins TRBV5-1 to TRBJ1-1; D is uncertain. V was shortened by 0 bases and J by 8 bases, with 17 bases between the two germline ends. The CDR3 spans 15 residues. Germline V gene sequence: CDR1 SGHRS, CDR2 YFSETQ.

This clonotype was detected once. This sequence joins TRBV6-1 and TRBJ1-4; possibly TRBD1 for D (6 bases). The germline V gene encodes CDR1 MNHNS and CDR2 SASEGT. The CDR3 spans 15 residues. The V and J ends lost 8 bases and 6 bases respectively, with 19 bases between them. The CDR3 reads CASLLSGEVHEKLFF. The CDR3 DNA sequence: TGTGCCAGCCTCCTATCAGGGGAAGTTCATGAAAAACTGTTTTTT.

This clonotype was seen a single time. The V and J genes are TRBV20-1 and TRBJ2-1; D is undetermined. The germline V and J ends were trimmed by 1 base and 5 bases, with 6 bases remaining between them. Germline CDR1 reads DFQATT; CDR2 reads SNEGSKA (reference sequence). CDR3 length: 12 amino acids. CDR3 loop: CSARGLHNEQFF. For the CDR3, the DNA is TGCAGTGCTAGAGGTCTTCACAATGAGCAGTTCTTC.

This clonotype was seen just once. The chain employs TRBV20-1 and TRBJ1-5; no clear D gene. The V gene lost 0 bases and the J gene lost 0 bases, with 9 bases spanning the gap. Germline CDR1 and CDR2: DFQATT and SNEGSKA (reference sequence). CDR3 size: 15 residues. The CDR3 protein is CSAREGGYSNQPQHF. CDR3 sequence (DNA): TGCAGTGCTAGAGAGGGAGGTTATAGCAATCAGCCCCAGCATTTT.

There are a few counts of this clonotype. The chain employs TRBV6-2 or TRBV6-3 and TRBJ2-7; 11 nucleotides match TRBD2. Germline trimming cut 4 bases from V and 4 bases from J; bases unmatched to any gene: 3. CDR1 is MNHEY and CDR2 is SVGEGT in the germline V gene. This CDR3 contains 14 residues. CDR3 sequence reads: CASSFSGREYEQYF. CDR3 nucleotide sequence: TGTGCCAGCAGTTTTAGCGGGAGGGAGTACGAGCAGTACTTC.

This clonotype was recorded once. This chain joins TRBV6-5 and TRBJ1-5; D is ambiguous. CDR1 MNHEY and CDR2 SVGAGI come from the germline V gene. Trimming shortened V by 5 bases and J by 11 bases, and 16 bases separated the two germline ends. The CDR3 loop spans 13 amino acids. The CDR3 spells CASSQSPVLTQHF. The CDR3 DNA reads TGTGCCAGCAGTCAATCCCCCGTATTGACCCAGCATTTT.

The chain couples TRBV30 to TRBJ1-5, with TRBD1 matching 7 bases. CDR1 is GTSNPN, CDR2 SVGIG, per germline (reference sequence). CDR3 length: 15 amino acids. The junction had 11 bases not matched to a gene; V was cut back by 6 bases and J by 3 bases. In DNA, the CDR3 is TGTGCCTGCAACCCAACAGGGGAGGTCAATCAGCCCCAGCATTTT. This encodes CACNPTGEVNQPQHF.

The rearrangement links TRBV6-1 to TRBJ1-5; 9 bases map to TRBD1. J was trimmed by 3 bases and V by 5 bases; bases with no gene match: 14. This CDR3 is built from 18 residues. Germline V gives CDR1 MNHNS, CDR2 SASEGT. The CDR3: CASSTGTGFKGDNQPQHF. The CDR3 nucleotides read TGTGCCAGCAGTACCGGGACAGGGTTTAAGGGGGACAATCAGCCCCAGCATTTT.

The chain's CDR3 is CASSPPRDRTEAFF. DNA for the CDR3: TGTGCCAGCTCACCACCTCGGGACAGAACTGAAGCTTTCTTT. The V gene is TRBV18, the J gene TRBJ1-1, with 7 bases aligning to TRBD1. Per germline, CDR1 KGHSH and CDR2 LQKENI. V shed 0 bases, J shed 5 bases, and the junction held 3 bases outside the gene matches. The CDR3 consists of 14 residues.

The rearrangement uses TRBV10-1 and TRBJ2-6, with D unresolved. Germline values: CDR1 WNHNN, CDR2 SYGVQD (reference sequence). This CDR3 has 13 residues. Trimming left V 3 bases short and J 1 base short, with 1 base between. In DNA form, the CDR3 reads TGCGCCAGCAGTGAATCTGGGGCCAACGTCCTGACTTTC. Encoded protein: CASSESGANVLTF.

J is TRBJ1-1 and V is TRBV5-1, with D hard to call. CDR1 is SGHRS, CDR2 YFSETQ, per germline. With 7 bases removed from V and 8 bases from J, the gap between germline ends came to 12 bases. The length of the CDR3 is 11 residues. The CDR3 protein is CASSGDHEAFF. In DNA, the CDR3 is TGCGCCAGCTCTGGGGATCACGAAGCTTTCTTT.

This sequence joins TRBV29-1 and TRBJ2-7; D is uncertain. Germline loops: CDR1 SQVTM, CDR2 ANQGSEA. The length of the CDR3 is 15 residues. V was cut by 4 bases and J by 0 bases, with 16 bases left in between. CDR3 nucleotide sequence: TGCAGCGTTGTTAGGTACAGCCTGAGCTCCTACGAGCAGTACTTC. It encodes CSVVRYSLSSYEQYF.